The clone carrying this T cell receptor (beta chain) was observed a handful of times. No antigen is known for it. The junction differs from germline at one of its ends, possibly a read error. The data originate from a study of CD8+CD57+ T cells in acquired aplastic anemia. The wider study: Yields of DNA that came from sorted CD4+ and CD8+ cells averaged roughly 3 ug. Healthy donor CD4+ cell samples had a mean of about 11 million reads.

Whole-study results and caveats: A set of twenty-nine CD8+ CDR3 sequences was shared between patients and controls, and these sequences appeared highly expressed in patients. CD8+ Simpson's diversity showed no significant patient-control difference.

Germline lookup yields CDR1 LGHDT and CDR2 YNNKEL (reference sequence). This CDR3 has 14 amino acids. TCR beta VDJ and CDR3 profiles were obtained from a genomic DNA template. TCRdb reprocessed the reads with MiXCR, giving one entry per CDR3 protein. This table has over 100,000 distinct CDR3 sequences, around 41% appearing once. The J gene is TRBJ2-7, the V gene TRBV3-1; no definite D call. The sequenced sample was sorted CD4+, CD8+, or CD8+CD57+ T cells (not recorded which) from PBMCs. The clonotype originates from a human donor in good health, serving as a control. This CDR3 is CASSIEAERYGQYF. As DNA, the CDR3 is TGTGCCAGCAGCATAGAGGCAGAACGCTACGGGCAGTACTTC.